One and the same sample provided the 10 T cell receptor beta chains below, sequenced in a study of blood T cell repertoires in COVID-19. Here immunoSEQ multiplex PCR was the method, and the copy in TCRdb shows in-frame clones only, minus some. The repertoire includes some 120,000 clones, around nine tenths of them detected once, and approximately 8.1% sits in the top ten. The sequenced sample was peripheral blood. All receptors derive from a man in his fifties with acute or convalescent COVID-19.

The J gene is TRBJ1-4, the V gene TRBV5-1; 12 nucleotides line up with TRBD1. Germline V gene lookup returns CDR1 SGHRS and CDR2 YFSETQ. This CDR3 contains 16 residues. The V gene end was trimmed by 5 bases and the J gene end by 9 bases; junction bases not matched to a gene: 11. Here the CDR3 DNA reads TGCGCCAGCAGACCTCCGGGACAGGGGGCCGCGAAAAAACTGTTTTTT. Amino acids: CASRPPGQGAAKKLFF.

V gene TRBV6-5 combines with J gene TRBJ1-1; TRBD1 might be the D (5 bases). V was shortened by 2 bases and J by 0 bases, with 13 bases between the two germline ends. CDR3 length equals 16 residues. Germline V gives CDR1 MNHEY, CDR2 SVGAGI. This CDR3 reads CASSYISRGLNTEAFF. The CDR3 DNA reads as TGTGCCAGCAGTTACATATCTAGGGGATTGAACACTGAAGCTTTCTTT.

The chain combines TRBV5-4 with TRBJ2-2; 13 positions agree with TRBD2. Germline assignment: CDR1 SGHNT and CDR2 YYREEE (reference sequence). The V and J ends lost 3 bases and 1 base, in that order; junction bases with no gene match: 3. The CDR3 sequence is 17 residues long. The CDR3 protein is CASSSGLAGRNTGELFF. In nucleotides, the CDR3 is TGTGCCAGCAGCTCGGGACTAGCGGGAAGGAACACCGGGGAGCTGTTTTTT.

The rearrangement links TRBV5-1 to TRBJ2-1; TRBD1 agrees at 8 bases. V dropped 4 bases and J dropped 5; count of bases not matched to a gene: 17. The germline V gene has CDR1 SGHRS and CDR2 YFSETQ. This CDR3 has 18 residues. The CDR3 is CASSAKGKGQGGNNEQFF. The CDR3 bases are TGCGCCAGCAGCGCCAAAGGGAAAGGACAGGGTGGGAACAATGAGCAGTTCTTC.

The chain links TRBV10-2 to TRBJ1-2; TRBD1 agrees at 10 bases. V lost 7 bases and J lost 2; bases outside the gene matches: 4. The CDR3 length is 14 residues. Germline loops: CDR1 WSHSY, CDR2 SAAADI. The DNA for the CDR3 is TGCGCCAGCAAAGGGACAGGGGCGAACTATGGCTACACCTTC. Protein product: CASKGTGANYGYTF.

The gene calls are TRBV6-5 and TRBJ1-2; 7 nucleotides agree with TRBD1. CDR3 length: 15 amino acids. Germline CDR1 and CDR2: MNHEY and SVGAGI. V trimming: 6 bases; J trimming: 0 bases; junction bases outside the gene matches: 7. The CDR3 sequence is CASREDRFSNYGYTF. In nucleotides, the CDR3 is TGTGCCAGCAGGGAGGACAGGTTTTCTAACTATGGCTACACCTTC.

V is TRBV4-2 and J is TRBJ2-1; TRBD2 agrees at 10 bases. CDR3 length equals 17 residues. From germline, CDR1 is LGHNA and CDR2 YNFKEQ. J was trimmed by 4 bases and V by 3 bases; bases with no gene match: 9. In DNA, the CDR3 is TGTGCCAGCAGCCAGAGAAAAGCGGGAGGGGGTTACAATGAGCAGTTCTTC. Translation: CASSQRKAGGGYNEQFF.

The chain uses TRBV9 and TRBJ1-4; D unresolved. Trimming cost V 0 bases and J 4 bases, with 7 bases left between them. This CDR3 is built from 14 residues. Germline-derived CDR1 and CDR2 are SGDLS and YYNGEE. The CDR3 is CASSVAPFNEKLFF. CDR3 nucleotide sequence: TGTGCCAGCAGCGTAGCTCCGTTTAATGAAAAACTGTTTTTT.

V usage is TRBV5-4 and J usage is TRBJ2-3; no reliable D call. Germline-derived CDR1 and CDR2 are SGHNT and YYREEE (reference sequence). Deletions cut 2 bases from V and 4 bases from J, with 5 bases between. The CDR3 length is 12 residues. The CDR3 region is CASSFIADTQYF. The CDR3 region has the DNA TGTGCCAGCAGCTTTATAGCAGATACGCAGTATTTT.

This chain uses TRBV25-1 with TRBJ1-1, with 7 bases that match TRBD1. CDR1 and CDR2 from the germline V gene are MGHDK and SYGVNS. V lost 4 bases to trimming and J lost 1 base; unmatched junction nucleotides: 0. The CDR3 runs to 13 residues. The CDR3 loop is CASSGQGNTEAFF. The DNA of the CDR3 is TGTGCCAGCAGTGGACAGGGGAACACTGAAGCTTTCTTT.